A selection of T cell receptor beta chains follows, all from one sample in a study of cytomegalovirus exposure and HLA in healthy donors. The repertoire was sequenced with immunoSEQ multiplex PCR; TCRdb's copy has only in-frame clones and lacks some. The sample has some 130,000 clones, approximately 80% seen once. Sequenced sample: PBMCs. The source is a man aged 30 to 45 in good health and CMV-seronegative. The CDR3 runs from the conserved cysteine through the conserved F or W. Fields, in order: D gene, J gene, clone size, V gene, CDR3 DNA, CDR3 protein. D genes are given only for firm matches. Not every row has a clone size; where given, it reads once, few, many or a size class.

TRBD2	TRBJ2-7	NA	TRBV27	TGTGCCAGCAGCCTCCACAGGGGACCTACTAGCGGGAGGGTACGACACGAGCAGTACTTC	CASSLHRGPTSGRVRHEQYF
NA	TRBJ2-1	NA	TRBV6-6	TGTGCCAGCAGTTACGGGGCTGAGCAGTTCTTC	CASSYGAEQFF
TRBD1	TRBJ2-7	once	TRBV11-2	TGTGCCAGCAGCCTCGGGACAGGGGCCGACGAGCAGTACTTC	CASSLGTGADEQYF
NA	TRBJ2-7	NA	TRBV28	TGTGCCAGCATCAAAGAGGGACTTTTCAACTTC	CASIKEGLFNF
NA	TRBJ2-2	NA	TRBV4-1	TGCGCCAGCGGGGGACAAAGGGGAAACACCGGGGAGCTGTTTTTT	CASGGQRGNTGELFF
NA	TRBJ2-7	NA	TRBV30	TGTGCCTGGACTCTGATGTCGGGGAACTACGAGCAGTACTTC	CAWTLMSGNYEQYF
TRBD2	TRBJ2-1	NA	TRBV6-4	TGTGCCAGCAGTGACATAGCGGGAAGGAATGAGCAGTTCTTC	CASSDIAGRNEQFF
NA	TRBJ1-1	NA	TRBV7-2	TGTGCCAGCAGCTTAGGTGGGCCCGCTGAAGCTTTCTTT	CASSLGGPAEAFF
TRBD1	TRBJ1-2	NA	TRBV10-2	TGCGCCAGCAGTGAGGGACAGGTTTCTAACTATGGCTACATCTTC	CASSEGQVSNYGYIF
TRBD1	TRBJ2-4	NA	TRBV27	TGTGCCAGCAGACACTCGGGACAGGGAAAGAACATTCAGTACTTC	CASRHSGQGKNIQYF
NA	TRBJ2-1	once	TRBV6-9	TGTGCCAGCAGTTTAAGCGGGTTTCGCACGAATGAGCAGTTCTTC	CASSLSGFRTNEQFF